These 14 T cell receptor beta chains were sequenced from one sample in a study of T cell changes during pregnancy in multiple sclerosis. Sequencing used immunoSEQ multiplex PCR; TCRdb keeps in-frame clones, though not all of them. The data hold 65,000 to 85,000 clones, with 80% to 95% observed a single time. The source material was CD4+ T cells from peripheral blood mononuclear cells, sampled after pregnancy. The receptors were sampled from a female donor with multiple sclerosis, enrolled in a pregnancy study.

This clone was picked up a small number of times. This CDR3 is CASSLAAVGNTEAFF. CDR3 bases: TGTGCCAGCAGCTTAGCGGCTGTTGGGAACACTGAAGCTTTCTTT. The chain recombines TRBV7-2 with TRBJ1-1; no firm D call. Germline V gene lookup returns CDR1 SGHTA and CDR2 FQGNSA. The CDR3 has 15 residues. V lost 0 bases and J lost 1, with 9 bases in between. Drawing the rest from reference TRBV7-2 and TRBJ1-1, the complete variable domain is GAGVSQSPSNKVTEKGKDVELRCDPISGHTALYWYRQSLGQGLEFLIYFQGNSAPDKSGLPSDRFSAERTGGSVSTLTIQRTQQEDSAVYLCASSLAAVGNTEAFFGQGTRLTVV.

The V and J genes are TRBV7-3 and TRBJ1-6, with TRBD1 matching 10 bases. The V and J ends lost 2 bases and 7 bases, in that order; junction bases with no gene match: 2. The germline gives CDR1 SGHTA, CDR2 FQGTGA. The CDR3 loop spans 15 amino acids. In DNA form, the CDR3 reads TGTGCCAGCAGCTTAGGGGGACAGGGGAATTCACCCCTCCACTTT. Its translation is CASSLGGQGNSPLHF.

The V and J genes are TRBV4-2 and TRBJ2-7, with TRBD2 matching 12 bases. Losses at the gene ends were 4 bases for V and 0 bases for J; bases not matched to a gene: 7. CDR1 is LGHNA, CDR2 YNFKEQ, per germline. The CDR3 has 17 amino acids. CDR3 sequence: CASSPTSGGTSSYEQYF. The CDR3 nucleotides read TGTGCCAGCAGCCCTACTAGCGGGGGGACTAGCTCCTACGAGCAGTACTTC.

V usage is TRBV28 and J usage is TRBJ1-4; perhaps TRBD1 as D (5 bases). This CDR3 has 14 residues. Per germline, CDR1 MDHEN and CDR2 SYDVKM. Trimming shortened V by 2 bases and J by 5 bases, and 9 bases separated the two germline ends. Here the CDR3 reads CASSLGKGNEKLFF. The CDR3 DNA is TGTGCCAGCAGTTTAGGGAAGGGGAATGAAAAACTGTTTTTT.

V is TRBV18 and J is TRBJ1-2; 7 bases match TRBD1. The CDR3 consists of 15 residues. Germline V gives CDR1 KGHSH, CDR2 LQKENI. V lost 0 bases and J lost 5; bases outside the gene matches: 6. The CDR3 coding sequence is TGTGCCAGCTCACCACCGGAGGGGGCCAGGTATGGCTACACCTTC. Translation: CASSPPEGARYGYTF.

Written as DNA, the CDR3 is TGTGCCAGCAGCTTCAGGGCGGGGCAAGAGACCCAGTACTTC. Protein: CASSFRAGQETQYF. J is TRBJ2-5 and V is TRBV11-2; possibly TRBD2 for D (6 bases). V dropped 3 bases and J dropped 2 bases, with 10 bases sitting between them. There are 14 residues in the CDR3. CDR1 and CDR2 (germline): SGHAT, FQNNGV.

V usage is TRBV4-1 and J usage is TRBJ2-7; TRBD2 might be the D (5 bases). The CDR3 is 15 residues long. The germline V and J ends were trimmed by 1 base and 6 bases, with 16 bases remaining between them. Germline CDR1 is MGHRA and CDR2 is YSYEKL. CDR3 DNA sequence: TGCGCCAGCAGCCAAGTTCGGCTAGCCTGGAGCGAGCAGTACTTC. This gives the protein CASSQVRLAWSEQYF.

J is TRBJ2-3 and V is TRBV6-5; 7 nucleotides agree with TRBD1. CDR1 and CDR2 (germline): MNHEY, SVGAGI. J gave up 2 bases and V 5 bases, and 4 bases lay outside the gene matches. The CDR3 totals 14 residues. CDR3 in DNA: TGTGCCAGCAGTCCGGGACAGCTCACAGATACGCAGTATTTT. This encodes CASSPGQLTDTQYF.

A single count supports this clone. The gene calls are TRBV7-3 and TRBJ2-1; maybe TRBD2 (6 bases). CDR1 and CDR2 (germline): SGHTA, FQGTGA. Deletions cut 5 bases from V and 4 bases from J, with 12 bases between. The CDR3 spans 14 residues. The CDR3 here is CASSLYGTYNEQFF. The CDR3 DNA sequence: TGTGCCAGCAGCCTATATGGGACTTACAATGAGCAGTTCTTC.

This chain's CDR3 is CASSLATKGTGGSRYGYTF. CDR3 bases: TGTGCCAGCAGCTTAGCCACTAAGGGGACAGGGGGCTCGAGGTACGGCTACACCTTC. The chain couples TRBV7-8 to TRBJ1-2, with 12 bases that match TRBD1. The junction had 16 bases not matched to a gene; V was cut back by 0 bases and J by 8 bases. Germline V gene sequence: CDR1 SGHVS, CDR2 FQNEAQ. The CDR3 contains 19 residues.

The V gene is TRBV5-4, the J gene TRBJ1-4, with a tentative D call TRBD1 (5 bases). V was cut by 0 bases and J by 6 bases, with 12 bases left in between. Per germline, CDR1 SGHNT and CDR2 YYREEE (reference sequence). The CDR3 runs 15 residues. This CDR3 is CASSLAPTADEKLFF. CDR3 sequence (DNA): TGTGCCAGCAGCTTGGCCCCGACAGCTGATGAAAAACTGTTTTTT.

CDR3 region: CASSPRGMTGELFF. CDR3 bases: TGTGCCAGCAGCCCGCGGGGAATGACCGGGGAGCTGTTTTTT. This chain uses TRBV6-5 with TRBJ2-2, with a tentative D call TRBD2 (6 bases). V was pared by 6 bases and J by 5 bases, with 13 bases between. The CDR3 contains 14 residues. The germline V gene has CDR1 MNHEY and CDR2 SVGAGI.

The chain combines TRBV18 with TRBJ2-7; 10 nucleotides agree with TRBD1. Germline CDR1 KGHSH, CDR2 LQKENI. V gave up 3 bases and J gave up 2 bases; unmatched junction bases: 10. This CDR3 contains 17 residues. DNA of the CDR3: TGTGCCAGCTCACCTTACTCGGACAGGGGGAGAACCTACGAGCAGTACTTC. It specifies CASSPYSDRGRTYEQYF.

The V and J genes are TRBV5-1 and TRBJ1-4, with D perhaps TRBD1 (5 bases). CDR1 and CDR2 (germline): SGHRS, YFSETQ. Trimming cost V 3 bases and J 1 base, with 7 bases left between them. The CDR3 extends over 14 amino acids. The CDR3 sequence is CASSYGGTNEKLFF. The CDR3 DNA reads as TGCGCCAGCAGCTACGGGGGAACTAATGAAAAACTGTTTTTT.